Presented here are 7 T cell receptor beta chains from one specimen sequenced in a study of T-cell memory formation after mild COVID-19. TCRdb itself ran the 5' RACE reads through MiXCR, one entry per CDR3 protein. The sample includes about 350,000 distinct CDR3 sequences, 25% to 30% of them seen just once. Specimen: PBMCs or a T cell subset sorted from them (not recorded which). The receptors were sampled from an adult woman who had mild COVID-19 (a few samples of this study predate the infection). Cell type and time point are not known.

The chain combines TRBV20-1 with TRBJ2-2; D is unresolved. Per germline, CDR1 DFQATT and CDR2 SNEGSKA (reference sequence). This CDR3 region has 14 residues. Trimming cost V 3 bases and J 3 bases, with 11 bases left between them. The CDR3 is CSASHRVDTGELFF. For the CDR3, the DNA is TGCAGTGCTAGCCATAGGGTGGACACCGGGGAGCTGTTTTTT.

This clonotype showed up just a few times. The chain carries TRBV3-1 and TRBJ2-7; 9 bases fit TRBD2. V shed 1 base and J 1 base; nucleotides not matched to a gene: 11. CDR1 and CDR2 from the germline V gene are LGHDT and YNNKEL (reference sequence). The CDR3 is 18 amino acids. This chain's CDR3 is CASSQARTTSGYSYEQYF. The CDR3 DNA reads TGTGCCAGCAGCCAAGCCCGAACAACTAGCGGGTATTCCTACGAGCAGTACTTC.

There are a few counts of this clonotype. The CDR3 spells CASSSYWGELFF. CDR3 sequence (DNA): TGTGCCAGCAGTTCTTACTGGGGAGAGCTGTTTTTT. V gene TRBV6-5 combines with J gene TRBJ2-2; D gene uncertain. Trimming shortened V by 4 bases and J by 11 bases, and 11 bases separated the two germline ends. CDR3 length: 12 residues. From germline, CDR1 is MNHEY and CDR2 SVGAGI.

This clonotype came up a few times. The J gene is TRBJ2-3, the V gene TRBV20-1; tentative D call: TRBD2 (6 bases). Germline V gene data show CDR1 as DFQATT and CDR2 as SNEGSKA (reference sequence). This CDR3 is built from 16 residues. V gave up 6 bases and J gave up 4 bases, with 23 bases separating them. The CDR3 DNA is TGCAGTGCAGAAGTGGGAGGAGGGAGGTCCCCAGATACGCAGTATTTT. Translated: CSAEVGGGRSPDTQYF.

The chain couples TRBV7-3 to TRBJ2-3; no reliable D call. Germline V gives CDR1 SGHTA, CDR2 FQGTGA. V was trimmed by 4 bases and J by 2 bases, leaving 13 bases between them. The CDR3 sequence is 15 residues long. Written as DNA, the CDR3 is TGTGCCAGCAGCTCCGGTCAGCCAACCACAGATACGCAGTATTTT. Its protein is CASSSGQPTTDTQYF.

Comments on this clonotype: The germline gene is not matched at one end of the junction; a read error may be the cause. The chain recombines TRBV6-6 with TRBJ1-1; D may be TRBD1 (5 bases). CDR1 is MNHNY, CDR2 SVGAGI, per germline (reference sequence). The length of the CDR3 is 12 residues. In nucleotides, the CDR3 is TGTGCCGGCAGGGCCACGAACACTGAAGCTTTCTTT. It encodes CAGRATNTEAFF.

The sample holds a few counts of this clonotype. The CDR3 region is CSAGGYTF. The CDR3 DNA sequence: TGCAGCGCGGGGGGCTACACCTTC. The chain links TRBV29-1 to TRBJ1-2; D call uncertain. CDR3 length: 8 residues. Germline V lookup: CDR1 SQVTM, CDR2 ANQGSEA. V was trimmed by 7 bases and J by 8 bases, leaving 5 bases between them.